The clone carrying this T cell receptor (beta chain) was seen repeatedly, ten times or more. Trimming removed 3 bases at V and 10 bases at J, with 13 bases between. Germline V gene data show CDR1 as MDHEN and CDR2 as SYDVKM. The CDR3 has 13 amino acids. This specimen belongs to a study of low-dose radiotherapy and immunotherapy resistance in tumors. About the research overall: With 1 Gy per fraction every two weeks, Cohort 2 accumulated 13 Gy across 26 weeks. For four cycles from cycle 1 day 1, patients took 300 mg oral aspirin daily.

cDNA synthesis used a TRAV/TRBV-specific primer set for both chains. A roughly 21-cycle PCR with a constant-region primer and V-primer adapter amplified TCRs. A single record per CDR3 protein comes from TCRdb applying MiXCR to the reads. The table has about 64,000 distinct CDR3 sequences, around a quarter seen once. This sample's time point: before trial treatment. The donors, trial participants, received nivolumab, ipilimumab, aspirin, low-dose cyclophosphamide and low-dose radiotherapy. The sample in question was PBMCs, obtained before treatment. The sequence was collected from a male donor with rectosigmoid adenocarcinoma. The chain employs TRBV28 and TRBJ2-1, with D perhaps TRBD2 (7 bases). The CDR3 DNA sequence: TGTGCCAGCAGTTTCACGGGGGGCAGGGAGCAGTTCTTC. This gives the protein CASSFTGGREQFF. The whole variable domain, remainder taken from reference TRBV28 and TRBJ2-1, is DVKVTQSSRYLVKRTGEKVFLECVQDMDHENMFWYRQDPGLGLRLIYFSYDVKMKEKGDIPEGYSVSREKKERFSLILESASTNQTSMYLCASSFTGGREQFFGPGTRLTVL.